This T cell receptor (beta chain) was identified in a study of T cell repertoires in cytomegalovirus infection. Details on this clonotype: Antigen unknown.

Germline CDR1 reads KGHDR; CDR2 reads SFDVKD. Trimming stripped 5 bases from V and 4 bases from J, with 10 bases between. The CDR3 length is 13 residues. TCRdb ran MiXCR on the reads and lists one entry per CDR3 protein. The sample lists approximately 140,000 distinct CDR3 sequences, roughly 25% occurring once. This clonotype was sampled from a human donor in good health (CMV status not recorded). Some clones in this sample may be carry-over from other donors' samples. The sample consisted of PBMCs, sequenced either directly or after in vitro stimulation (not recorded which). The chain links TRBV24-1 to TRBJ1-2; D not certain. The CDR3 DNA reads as TGTGCCACCAGTGGTAAGCAGATCTATGGCTACACCTTC. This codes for CATSGKQIYGYTF.